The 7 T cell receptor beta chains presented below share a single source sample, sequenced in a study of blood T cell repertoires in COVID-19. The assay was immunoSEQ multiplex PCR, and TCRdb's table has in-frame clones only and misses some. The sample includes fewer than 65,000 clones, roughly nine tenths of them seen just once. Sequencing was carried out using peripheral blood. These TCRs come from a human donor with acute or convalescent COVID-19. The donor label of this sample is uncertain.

CDR3 sequence: CASRGFRGGTEAFF. CDR3 bases: TGTGCCAGCAGGGGCTTCCGGGGAGGCACTGAAGCTTTCTTT. The rearrangement joins TRBV6-5 to TRBJ1-1; D gene uncertain. This CDR3 is 14 amino acids long. V shed 6 bases and J shed 4 bases, with 15 bases lying between them. CDR1 is MNHEY, CDR2 SVGAGI, per germline.

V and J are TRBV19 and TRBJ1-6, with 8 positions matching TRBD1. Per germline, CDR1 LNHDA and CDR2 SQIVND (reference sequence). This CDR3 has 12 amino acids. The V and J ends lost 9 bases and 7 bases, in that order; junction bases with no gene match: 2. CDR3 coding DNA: TGTGCCAGCCGGACAGGGAATTCACCCCTCCACTTT. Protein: CASRTGNSPLHF.

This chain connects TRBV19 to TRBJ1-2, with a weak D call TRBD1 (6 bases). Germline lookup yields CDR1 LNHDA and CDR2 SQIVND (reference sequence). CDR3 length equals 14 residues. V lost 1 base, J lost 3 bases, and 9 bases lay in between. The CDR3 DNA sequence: TGTGCCAGTAGTATAGGGACAGCATACTATGGCTACACCTTC. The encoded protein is CASSIGTAYYGYTF.

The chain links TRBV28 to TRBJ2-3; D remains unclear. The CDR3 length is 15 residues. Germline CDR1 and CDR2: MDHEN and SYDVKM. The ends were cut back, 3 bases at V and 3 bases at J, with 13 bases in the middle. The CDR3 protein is CASSFRPTGTDTQYF. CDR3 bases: TGTGCCAGCAGTTTTCGGCCTACGGGTACAGATACGCAGTATTTT.

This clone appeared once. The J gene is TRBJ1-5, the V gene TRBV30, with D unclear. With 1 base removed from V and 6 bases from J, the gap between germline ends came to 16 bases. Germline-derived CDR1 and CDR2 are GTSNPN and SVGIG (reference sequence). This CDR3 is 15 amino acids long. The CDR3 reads CAWSGTGGTGQPQHF. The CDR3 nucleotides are TGTGCCTGGAGTGGGACGGGAGGTACCGGTCAGCCCCAGCATTTT.

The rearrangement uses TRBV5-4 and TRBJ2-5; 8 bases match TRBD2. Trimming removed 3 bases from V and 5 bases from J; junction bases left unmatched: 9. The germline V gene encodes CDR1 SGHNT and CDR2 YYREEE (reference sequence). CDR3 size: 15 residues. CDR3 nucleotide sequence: TGTGCCAGCAGCTCCCCGGGACTAGAGACCGAGACCCAGTACTTC. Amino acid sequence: CASSSPGLETETQYF. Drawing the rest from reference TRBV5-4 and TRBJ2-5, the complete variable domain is ETGVTQSPTHLIKTRGQQVTLRCSSQSGHNTVSWYQQALGQGPQFIFQYYREEENGRGNFPPRFSGLQFPNYSSELNVNALELDDSALYLCASSSPGLETETQYFGPGTRLLVL.

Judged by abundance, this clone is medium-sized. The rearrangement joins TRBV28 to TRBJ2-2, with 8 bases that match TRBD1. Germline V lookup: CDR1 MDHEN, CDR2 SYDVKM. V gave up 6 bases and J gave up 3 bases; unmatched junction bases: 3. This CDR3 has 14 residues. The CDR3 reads CASRTGQDTGELFF. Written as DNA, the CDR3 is TGTGCCAGCAGGACGGGACAGGACACCGGGGAGCTGTTTTTT.